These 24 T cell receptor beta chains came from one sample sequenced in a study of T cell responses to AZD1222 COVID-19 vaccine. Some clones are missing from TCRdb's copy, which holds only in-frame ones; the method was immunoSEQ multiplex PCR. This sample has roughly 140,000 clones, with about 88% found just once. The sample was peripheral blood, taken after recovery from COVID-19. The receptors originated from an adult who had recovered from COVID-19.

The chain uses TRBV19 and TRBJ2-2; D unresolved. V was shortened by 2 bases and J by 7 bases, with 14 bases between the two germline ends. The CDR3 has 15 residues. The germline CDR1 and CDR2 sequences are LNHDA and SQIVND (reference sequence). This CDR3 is CASSIRAGLDGELFF. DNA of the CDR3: TGTGCCAGTAGTATAAGAGCTGGGCTAGACGGGGAGCTGTTTTTT.

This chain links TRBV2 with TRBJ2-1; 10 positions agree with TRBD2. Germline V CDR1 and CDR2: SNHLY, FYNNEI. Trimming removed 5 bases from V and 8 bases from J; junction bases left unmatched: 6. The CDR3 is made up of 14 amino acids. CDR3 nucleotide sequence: TGTGCCAGCAGTCCAGCGGGAGGGGGGGATGAGCAGTTCTTC. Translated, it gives CASSPAGGGDEQFF.

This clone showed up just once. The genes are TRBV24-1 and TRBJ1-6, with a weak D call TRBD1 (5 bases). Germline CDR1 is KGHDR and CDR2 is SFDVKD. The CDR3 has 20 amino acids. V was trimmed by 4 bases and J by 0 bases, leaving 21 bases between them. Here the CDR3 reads CATSEPLLQAPSSYNSPLHF. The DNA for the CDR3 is TGTGCCACCAGTGAACCTTTATTACAGGCCCCGAGCTCCTATAATTCACCCCTCCACTTT.

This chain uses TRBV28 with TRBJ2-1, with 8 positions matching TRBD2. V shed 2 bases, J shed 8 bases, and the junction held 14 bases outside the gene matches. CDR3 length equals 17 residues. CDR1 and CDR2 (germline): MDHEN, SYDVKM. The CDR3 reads CASSLRPGSGSRDEQFF. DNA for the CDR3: TGTGCCAGCAGTTTACGACCGGGAAGCGGGAGTAGGGATGAGCAGTTCTTC.

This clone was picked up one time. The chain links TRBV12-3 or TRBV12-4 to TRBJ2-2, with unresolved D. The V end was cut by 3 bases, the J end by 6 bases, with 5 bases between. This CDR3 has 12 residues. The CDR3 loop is CASSLSAGELFF. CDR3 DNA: TGTGCCAGCAGTTTGTCAGCCGGGGAGCTGTTTTTT.

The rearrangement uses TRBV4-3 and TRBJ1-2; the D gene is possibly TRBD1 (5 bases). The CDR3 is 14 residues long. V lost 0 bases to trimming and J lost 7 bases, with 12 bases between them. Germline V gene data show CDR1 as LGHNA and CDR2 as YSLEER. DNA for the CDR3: TGCGCCAGCAGCCAAGATGACGGTGGGGGTGGCTACACCTTC. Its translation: CASSQDDGGGGYTF.

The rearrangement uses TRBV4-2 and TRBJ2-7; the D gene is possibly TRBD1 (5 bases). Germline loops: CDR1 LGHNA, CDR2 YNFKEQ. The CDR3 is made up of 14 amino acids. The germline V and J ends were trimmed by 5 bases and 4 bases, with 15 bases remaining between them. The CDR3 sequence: CASSSELQGYEQYF. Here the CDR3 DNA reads TGTGCCAGCAGCTCGGAACTCCAGGGTTACGAGCAGTACTTC.

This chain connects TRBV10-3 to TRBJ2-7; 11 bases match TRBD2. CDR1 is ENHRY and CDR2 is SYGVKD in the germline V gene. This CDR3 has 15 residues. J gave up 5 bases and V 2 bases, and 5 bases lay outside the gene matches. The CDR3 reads CAISEQGLAGHEQYF. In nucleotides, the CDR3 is TGTGCCATCAGTGAGCAAGGACTAGCGGGCCACGAGCAGTACTTC.

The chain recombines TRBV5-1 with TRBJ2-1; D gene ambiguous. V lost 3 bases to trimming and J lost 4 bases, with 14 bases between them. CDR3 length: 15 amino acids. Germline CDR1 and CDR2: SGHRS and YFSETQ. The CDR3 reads CASSSADLSYNEQFF. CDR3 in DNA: TGCGCCAGCAGCTCCGCCGACCTCTCTTACAATGAGCAGTTCTTC.

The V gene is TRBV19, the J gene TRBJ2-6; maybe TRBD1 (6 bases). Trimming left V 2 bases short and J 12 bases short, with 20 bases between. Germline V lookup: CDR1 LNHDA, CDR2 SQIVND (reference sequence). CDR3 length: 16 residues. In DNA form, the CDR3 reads TGTGCCAGTAGTATAATGAGGACAGACCGAGGCGGCGTCCTGACTTTC. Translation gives CASSIMRTDRGGVLTF.

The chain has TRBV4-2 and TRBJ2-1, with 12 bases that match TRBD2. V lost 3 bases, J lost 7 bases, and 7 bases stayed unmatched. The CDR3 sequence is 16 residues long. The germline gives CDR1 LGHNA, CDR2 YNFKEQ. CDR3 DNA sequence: TGTGCCAGCAGCCACCTAGCGGGAGGGCCGGGTAATGAGCAGTTCTTC. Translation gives CASSHLAGGPGNEQFF.

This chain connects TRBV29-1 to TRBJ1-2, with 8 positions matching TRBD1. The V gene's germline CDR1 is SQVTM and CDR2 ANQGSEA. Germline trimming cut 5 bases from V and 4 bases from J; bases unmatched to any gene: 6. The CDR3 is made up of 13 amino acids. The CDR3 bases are TGCAGCGTTTCGACAGGGGACGGCTATGGCTACACCTTC. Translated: CSVSTGDGYGYTF. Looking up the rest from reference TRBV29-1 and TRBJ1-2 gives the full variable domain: SAVISQKPSRDICQRGTSLTIQCQVDSQVTMMFWYRQQPGQSLTLIATANQGSEATYESGFVIDKFPISRPNLTFSTLTVSNMSPEDSSIYLCSVSTGDGYGYTFGSGTRLTVV.

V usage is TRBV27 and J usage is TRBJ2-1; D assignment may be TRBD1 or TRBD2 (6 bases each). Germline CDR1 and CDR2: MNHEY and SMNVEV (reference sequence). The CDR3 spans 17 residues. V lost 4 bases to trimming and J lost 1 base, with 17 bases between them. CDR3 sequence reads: CASSSPQRGLSYNEQFF. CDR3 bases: TGTGCCAGCAGTTCCCCCCAACGGGGGCTTTCCTACAATGAGCAGTTCTTC.

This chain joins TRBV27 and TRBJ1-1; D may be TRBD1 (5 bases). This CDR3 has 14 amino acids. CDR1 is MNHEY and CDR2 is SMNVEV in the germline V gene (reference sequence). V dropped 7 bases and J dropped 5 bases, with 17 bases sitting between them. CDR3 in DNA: TGTGCCAGCATCGGACTGGGGCCGGGGACTGAAGCTTTCTTT. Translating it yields CASIGLGPGTEAFF.

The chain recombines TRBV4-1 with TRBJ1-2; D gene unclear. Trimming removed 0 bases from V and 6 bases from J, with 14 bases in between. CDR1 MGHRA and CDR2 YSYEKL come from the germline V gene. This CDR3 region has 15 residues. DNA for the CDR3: TGCGCCAGCAGCCAAGATTATTCGGGTTGGGATGGCTACACCTTC. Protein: CASSQDYSGWDGYTF.

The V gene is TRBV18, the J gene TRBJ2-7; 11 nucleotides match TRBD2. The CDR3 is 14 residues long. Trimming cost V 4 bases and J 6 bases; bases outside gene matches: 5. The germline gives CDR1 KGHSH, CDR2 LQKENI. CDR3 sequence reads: CASSLSGRAAEQYF. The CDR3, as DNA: TGTGCCAGCTCACTTAGCGGGAGGGCGGCCGAGCAGTACTTC.

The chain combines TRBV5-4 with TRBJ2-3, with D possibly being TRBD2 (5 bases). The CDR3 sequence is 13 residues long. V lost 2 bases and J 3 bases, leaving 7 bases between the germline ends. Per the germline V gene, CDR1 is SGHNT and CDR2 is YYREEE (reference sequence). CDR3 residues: CASSFRGTDTQYF. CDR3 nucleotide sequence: TGTGCCAGCAGCTTCCGGGGTACAGATACGCAGTATTTT.

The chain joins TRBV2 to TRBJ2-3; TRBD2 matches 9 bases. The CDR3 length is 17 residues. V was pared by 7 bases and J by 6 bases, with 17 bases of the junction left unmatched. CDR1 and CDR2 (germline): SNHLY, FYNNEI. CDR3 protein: CASTDPEVAGGLDTQYF. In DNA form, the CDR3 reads TGTGCCAGCACCGACCCGGAGGTGGCGGGGGGGCTGGATACGCAGTATTTT.

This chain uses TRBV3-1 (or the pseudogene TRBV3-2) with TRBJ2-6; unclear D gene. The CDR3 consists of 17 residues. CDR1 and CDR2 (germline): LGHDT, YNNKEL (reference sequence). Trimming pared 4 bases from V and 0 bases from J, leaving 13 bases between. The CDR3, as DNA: TGTGCCAGCAGCCCTCGGACGCCCGTCTCTGGGGCCAACGTCCTGACTTTC. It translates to CASSPRTPVSGANVLTF.

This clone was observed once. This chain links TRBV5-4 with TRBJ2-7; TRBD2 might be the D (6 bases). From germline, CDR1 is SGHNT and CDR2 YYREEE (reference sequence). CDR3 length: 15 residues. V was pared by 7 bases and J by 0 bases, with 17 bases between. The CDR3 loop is CASGVAGLTSYEQYF. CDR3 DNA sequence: TGTGCCAGCGGCGTCGCGGGGTTAACCTCCTACGAGCAGTACTTC.

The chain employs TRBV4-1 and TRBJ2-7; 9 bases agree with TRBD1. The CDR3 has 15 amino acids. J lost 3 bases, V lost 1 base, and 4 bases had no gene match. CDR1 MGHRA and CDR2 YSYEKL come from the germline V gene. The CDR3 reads CASSQAGTGNYEQYF. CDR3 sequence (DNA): TGCGCCAGCAGCCAAGCCGGGACAGGGAACTACGAGCAGTACTTC.

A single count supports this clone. The CDR3 spells CASSQDLAALGEQYF. For the CDR3, the DNA is TGTGCCAGCAGCCAAGATCTAGCGGCACTCGGCGAGCAGTACTTC. V gene TRBV14 combines with J gene TRBJ2-7; the match to TRBD2 covers 7 bases. V gave up 0 bases and J gave up 6 bases; unmatched junction bases: 8. In germline, CDR1 is SGHDN, CDR2 FVKESK. CDR3 length equals 15 residues.

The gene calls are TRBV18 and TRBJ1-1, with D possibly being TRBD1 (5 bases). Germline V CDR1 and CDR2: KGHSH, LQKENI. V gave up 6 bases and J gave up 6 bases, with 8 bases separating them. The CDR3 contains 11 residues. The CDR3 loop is CASSGDSEAFF. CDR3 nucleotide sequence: TGTGCCAGCTCGGGGGACTCTGAAGCTTTCTTT.

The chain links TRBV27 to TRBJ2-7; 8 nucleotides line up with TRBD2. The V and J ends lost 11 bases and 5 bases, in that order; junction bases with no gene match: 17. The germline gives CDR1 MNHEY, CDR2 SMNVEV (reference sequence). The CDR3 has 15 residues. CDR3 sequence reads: CAAMPVPGLVDEQYF. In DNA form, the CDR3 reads TGTGCCGCCATGCCTGTTCCGGGACTAGTCGACGAGCAGTACTTC.